The following is a T cell receptor beta chain sequence with its context. Its antigen is as yet unknown. The V end was cut by 3 bases, the J end by 7 bases, with 12 bases between. CDR1 is DFQATT, CDR2 SNEGSKA, per germline (reference sequence). This CDR3 is 12 amino acids long. Primed by a sample-barcoded 5' primer and a J-beta primer mix, a second PCR proceeded for about 6 to 11 cycles. TCRdb analysed the 5' RACE reads with MiXCR anew, one entry per CDR3 protein. Of over a million distinct CDR3 sequences in the sample, 35% to 55% were seen once. A minimum of 6.5 million PBMCs was isolated per sample. The data were obtained in a study of blood T cells in healthy people across ages. Study-wide points: Nothing was known about donor CMV status, and this possibly confounded expanded clonotype changes. The recorded TCR beta diversity per million T cells decreased in a roughly linear manner with age.

The chain has TRBV20-1 and TRBJ2-5; D may be TRBD1 (6 bases). This receptor was identified in a woman aged 60-70 years in good health. Sequenced input: blood. The CDR3, as DNA: TGCAGTGCTAGCGACAGGTTTGGGACCCAGTACTTC. Its protein is CSASDRFGTQYF.